The clone carrying this TCR beta chain was observed a single time. Measured with immunoSEQ multiplex PCR; TCRdb has only the in-frame clones, and not every one. The profile shows some 20,000 clones, approximately 88% of them singletons. The data originate from a study of OX40 agonist ivuxolimab in advanced cancers. V gave up 6 bases and J gave up 7 bases, with 14 bases separating them. Germline loops: CDR1 GTSNPN, CDR2 SVGIG (reference sequence). The CDR3 runs to 12 residues. Sequences were derived from CD4+ or CD8+ T cells sorted from blood, sampled in a trial of the OX40 agonist ivuxolimab. The chain couples TRBV30 to TRBJ2-3; D could derive from TRBD1 or TRBD2 (5 bases each). This sequence was found in an adult with an advanced solid tumor such as melanoma, head and neck, liver or kidney cancer. Here the CDR3 DNA reads TGTGCCTGTTTGGGGGATGTATATACGCAGTATTTT. Its translation: CACLGDVYTQYF.